Shown below are 28 T cell receptor beta chains from a single sample sequenced in a study of beta chain features in type 1 diabetes. All of the isolated RNA was reverse transcribed, so expressed TCRB transcripts were sequenced. Method: immunoSEQ multiplex PCR; TCRdb's copy keeps in-frame clones and lacks some. Here the sample spans about 230,000 clones, roughly 9.6% being singletons. The sequencing sample was made of naive CD4+ T cells from blood. These receptors all stem from a woman aged 18 to 35 in good health.

This clone was counted between two and nine times. The V gene is TRBV9, the J gene TRBJ2-1, with 9 bases that match TRBD2. CDR1 and CDR2 from the germline V gene are SGDLS and YYNGEE. Unmatched junction bases numbered 18, after V lost 7 bases and J lost 7 bases. This CDR3 region has 17 residues. CDR3 sequence: CASGIRPASGISNEQFF. The CDR3 DNA reads TGTGCCAGCGGCATTCGCCCGGCTAGCGGGATCTCGAATGAGCAGTTCTTC.

The chain links TRBV6-1 to TRBJ1-2, with D possibly being TRBD1 (6 bases). V shed 5 bases and J shed 5 bases, with 12 bases lying between them. The CDR3 totals 13 residues. Germline CDR1 is MNHNS and CDR2 is SASEGT. DNA of the CDR3: TGTGCCAGCAGTCTGGACAGAACGTATGGCTACACCTTC. Its protein product is CASSLDRTYGYTF.

This clone has just a few counts. The chain couples TRBV29-1 to TRBJ2-3; possible D gene TRBD1, 6 bases. Trimming left V 4 bases short and J 2 bases short, with 13 bases between. The CDR3 loop spans 14 amino acids. CDR1 and CDR2 from the germline V gene are SQVTM and ANQGSEA. This CDR3 reads CSVVGHKSTDTQYF. CDR3 nucleotides: TGCAGCGTTGTGGGACATAAATCCACAGATACGCAGTATTTT.

The chain carries TRBV5-4 and TRBJ1-2; D is perhaps TRBD1 (6 bases). This CDR3 contains 13 residues. V was pared by 2 bases and J by 10 bases, with 15 bases between. Per the germline V gene, CDR1 is SGHNT and CDR2 is YYREEE (reference sequence). DNA of the CDR3: TGTGCCAGCAGCTTCTTGGACAGCGGACCCTACACCTTC. Its translation is CASSFLDSGPYTF.

This clone was seen a handful of times. V is TRBV2 and J is TRBJ2-7, with D perhaps TRBD1 (6 bases). Germline assignment: CDR1 SNHLY and CDR2 FYNNEI. Between the trimmed V and J ends, which lost 8 bases and 7 bases, there was a span of 18 bases. The CDR3 loop spans 13 amino acids. CDR3 in amino acids: CASRLDSAGEQYF. The DNA for the CDR3 is TGTGCCAGCCGGTTGGACAGCGCTGGGGAGCAGTACTTC.

The V call is TRBV5-4, the J call TRBJ2-1; 9 bases are shared with TRBD1. The germline CDR1 and CDR2 sequences are SGHNT and YYREEE (reference sequence). The CDR3 has 14 residues. The ends lost 4 bases at V and 7 bases at J; junction bases unmatched: 6. CDR3 protein: CASSRDREGNEQFF. CDR3 sequence (DNA): TGTGCCAGCAGCCGGGACAGGGAAGGGAATGAGCAGTTCTTC.

A few counts support this clone. The chain uses TRBV19 and TRBJ1-1; D is ambiguous. The CDR3 is 14 residues long. Germline V gene data show CDR1 as LNHDA and CDR2 as SQIVND (reference sequence). The V gene lost 0 bases and the J gene lost 8 bases, with 13 bases spanning the gap. The CDR3 nucleotides are TGTGCCAGTAGTATAGATCACGCACAATACGAAGCTTTCTTT. As protein: CASSIDHAQYEAFF.

This sequence joins TRBV30 and TRBJ1-3; D not certain. The V end was cut by 0 bases, the J end by 0 bases, with 9 bases between. The CDR3 sequence is 15 residues long. Germline V gene lookup returns CDR1 GTSNPN and CDR2 SVGIG (reference sequence). CDR3 amino acids: CAWSVGSSSGNTIYF. The CDR3 coding sequence is TGTGCCTGGAGTGTGGGCAGTAGCTCTGGAAACACCATATATTTT.

This clone was detected a few times. CDR3 amino acids: CASRRLGSGRQETQYF. CDR3 nucleotide sequence: TGTGCCAGCAGACGACTCGGGAGCGGGAGACAAGAGACCCAGTACTTC. The V and J genes are TRBV6-6 and TRBJ2-5; the match to TRBD2 covers 8 bases. The germline V gene has CDR1 MNHNY and CDR2 SVGAGI (reference sequence). Trimming took 6 bases from V and 2 from J; bases not matched to a gene: 11. There are 16 residues in the CDR3.

This clone was counted a few times. This chain links TRBV6-1 with TRBJ1-5; D is undetermined. The CDR3 covers 13 residues. Per the germline V gene, CDR1 is MNHNS and CDR2 is SASEGT. Trimming cost V 5 bases and J 7 bases, with 12 bases left between them. The DNA for the CDR3 is TGTGCCAGCAGTCCCGACCGCGGGCAGCCCCAGCATTTT. Translated: CASSPDRGQPQHF.

This clone turned up a few times. The chain uses TRBV10-3 and TRBJ1-2; possibly TRBD1 for D (6 bases). This CDR3 spans 15 amino acids. Germline CDR1 and CDR2: ENHRY and SYGVKD. The V end lost 2 bases, the J end lost 2 bases, and 12 bases lay between the germline ends. The CDR3 nucleotides are TGTGCCATCAGTGAGCAGCAGGGGTCCAACTATGGCTACACCTTC. This sequence encodes CAISEQQGSNYGYTF.

The chain combines TRBV10-3 with TRBJ2-5; 10 bases match TRBD2. Looked up from germline, CDR1 is ENHRY and CDR2 is SYGVKD. The V and J ends lost 7 bases and 4 bases, in that order; junction bases with no gene match: 15. The CDR3 runs 17 residues. This chain's CDR3 is CAIKGQREGGPGETQYF. CDR3 in DNA: TGTGCCATCAAGGGCCAGCGGGAGGGAGGCCCGGGAGAGACCCAGTACTTC.

This clone has a handful of counts. The chain employs TRBV6-1 and TRBJ1-5; D gene unclear. Germline V gene data show CDR1 as MNHNS and CDR2 as SASEGT. Trimming took 7 bases from V and 1 from J, leaving 14 bases between them. The CDR3 is 15 residues long. CDR3: CASNLGGWSNQPQHF. CDR3 nucleotides: TGTGCCAGCAACTTGGGAGGGTGGAGCAATCAGCCCCAGCATTTT.

This clone has a handful of counts. The chain carries TRBV5-1 and TRBJ2-5; tentatively, D is TRBD1 (5 bases). The CDR3 covers 14 residues. The germline V gene has CDR1 SGHRS and CDR2 YFSETQ. V was trimmed by 2 bases and J by 4 bases, leaving 12 bases between them. DNA of the CDR3: TGCGCCAGCAGCTTCTCAGGAAGGGGAGAGACCCAGTACTTC. As protein: CASSFSGRGETQYF.

This clone was found a few times. The CDR3, as DNA: TGTGCCAGCAGCGTACAGGCTGTCCAAGAGACCCAGTACTTC. As protein: CASSVQAVQETQYF. J is TRBJ2-5 and V is TRBV9; no clear D. V lost 1 base to trimming and J lost 1 base, with 8 bases between them. Germline V gives CDR1 SGDLS, CDR2 YYNGEE. The CDR3 totals 14 residues.

V is TRBV27 and J is TRBJ2-3; 12 bases line up with TRBD2. V shed 7 bases and J 0 bases; nucleotides not matched to a gene: 5. Germline CDR1 is MNHEY and CDR2 is SMNVEV (reference sequence). The CDR3 is 16 residues long. The CDR3 region has the DNA TGTGCCAGCAAGACTAGCGGGAGAAGGAGCACAGATACGCAGTATTTT. The encoded protein is CASKTSGRRSTDTQYF.

Of note for this clone: At the DNA level, this CDR3 is encoded by other sequences in the same sample as well. This chain links TRBV19 with TRBJ1-2, with a tentative D call TRBD1 (6 bases). Looked up from germline, CDR1 is LNHDA and CDR2 is SQIVND (reference sequence). This CDR3 is 13 amino acids long. Trimming removed 5 bases from V and 1 base from J, with 8 bases in between. The CDR3 sequence is CASSVQGNYGYTF. The DNA of the CDR3 is TGTGCCAGTAGTGTACAGGGTAACTATGGCTACACCTTC.

The sample holds a few counts of this clone. V gene TRBV19 combines with J gene TRBJ2-1; TRBD1 might be the D (5 bases). The ends were cut back, 4 bases at V and 0 bases at J, with 13 bases in the middle. In germline, CDR1 is LNHDA, CDR2 SQIVND (reference sequence). This CDR3 region has 16 residues. The CDR3 loop reads CASSTVTGSSYNEQFF. The CDR3 DNA is TGTGCCAGTAGTACCGTTACAGGCAGCTCCTACAATGAGCAGTTCTTC. The full variable domain, its missing parts supplied by reference TRBV19 and TRBJ2-1, is DGGITQSPKYLFRKEGQNVTLSCEQNLNHDAMYWYRQDPGQGLRLIYYSQIVNDFQKGDIAEGYSVSREKKESFPLTVTSAQKNPTAFYLCASSTVTGSSYNEQFFGPGTRLTVL.

The rearrangement joins TRBV30 to TRBJ2-4; D possibly corresponds to TRBD1 (6 bases). In germline, CDR1 is GTSNPN, CDR2 SVGIG (reference sequence). Trimming shortened V by 5 bases and J by 3 bases, and 20 bases separated the two germline ends. The CDR3 length is 16 residues. The CDR3 reads CAWVAGNRVNKNIQYF. CDR3 nucleotides: TGTGCCTGGGTAGCCGGAAACAGGGTGAACAAAAACATTCAGTACTTC.

This clone was seen only a few times. The rearrangement links TRBV19 to TRBJ1-5, with D uncertain. Trimming removed 4 bases from V and 0 bases from J, with 13 bases in between. The CDR3 has 16 amino acids. Per germline, CDR1 LNHDA and CDR2 SQIVND (reference sequence). CDR3 in DNA: TGTGCCAGTAGTAGAAATGGGAGAACTAGCAATCAGCCCCAGCATTTT. It yields the protein CASSRNGRTSNQPQHF. Full variable domain (remainder filled in from reference TRBV19 and TRBJ1-5): DGGITQSPKYLFRKEGQNVTLSCEQNLNHDAMYWYRQDPGQGLRLIYYSQIVNDFQKGDIAEGYSVSREKKESFPLTVTSAQKNPTAFYLCASSRNGRTSNQPQHFGDGTRLSIL.

V and J are TRBV7-2 and TRBJ2-1; TRBD1 agrees at 8 bases. Germline V gene lookup returns CDR1 SGHTA and CDR2 FQGNSA. J gave up 1 base and V 5 bases, and 10 bases lay outside the gene matches. The CDR3 totals 17 residues. The CDR3 coding sequence is TGTGCCAGCAGCCCTAGGACAGGGTTCCCGTCCTACAATGAGCAGTTCTTC. Amino acid sequence: CASSPRTGFPSYNEQFF.

This chain uses TRBV30 with TRBJ1-5; 8 bases are a match to TRBD1. CDR1 is GTSNPN and CDR2 is SVGIG in the germline V gene (reference sequence). The CDR3 spans 14 residues. The junction had 4 bases not matched to a gene; V was cut back by 0 bases and J by 6 bases. CDR3 nucleotides: TGTGCCTGGAGTGTAGCAGGGGGCGGTCAGCCCCAGCATTTT. As protein: CAWSVAGGGQPQHF.

This clone was seen a handful of times. The gene calls are TRBV5-4 and TRBJ2-5; D remains ambiguous. The V end lost 5 bases, the J end lost 4 bases, and 6 bases lay between the germline ends. Germline V gives CDR1 SGHNT, CDR2 YYREEE (reference sequence). CDR3 size: 11 residues. The DNA for the CDR3 is TGTGCCAGCAGTACCGGAGAGACCCAGTACTTC. Residues: CASSTGETQYF.

A few counts support this clone. V and J are TRBV5-6 and TRBJ2-7; D is unresolved. V lost 0 bases and J lost 3, with 7 bases in between. Germline V lookup: CDR1 SGHDT, CDR2 YYEEEE. The CDR3 covers 13 residues. The CDR3 loop is CASSLARLYEQYF. The CDR3, as DNA: TGTGCCAGCAGCTTGGCGAGGCTCTACGAGCAGTACTTC.

This clone was detected only a few times. The CDR3 loop reads CASSHVDRGHGGEQYF. The CDR3 region has the DNA TGCGCCAGCAGCCATGTTGACAGGGGGCATGGAGGCGAGCAGTACTTC. The V call is TRBV4-1, the J call TRBJ2-7; 10 bases align to TRBD1. Germline CDR1 is MGHRA and CDR2 is YSYEKL. With 3 bases clipped from V and 6 bases from J, the junction kept 11 bases outside the gene matches. This CDR3 contains 16 residues.

The chain uses TRBV7-9 and TRBJ2-7, with D possibly being TRBD2 (7 bases). Trimming removed 5 bases from V and 0 bases from J, with 14 bases in between. Looked up from germline, CDR1 is SEHNR and CDR2 is FQNEAQ (reference sequence). This CDR3 has 15 amino acids. The CDR3 here is CASSVVGGASYEQYF. CDR3 bases: TGTGCCAGCAGCGTGGTGGGGGGGGCCTCCTACGAGCAGTACTTC.

This clone was detected ten times or more. This chain joins TRBV29-1 and TRBJ2-7, with D perhaps TRBD2 (5 bases). Germline CDR1 is SQVTM and CDR2 is ANQGSEA. V was pared by 4 bases and J by 7 bases, with 14 bases between. CDR3 length: 12 amino acids. Here the CDR3 reads CSVGQDRGEQYF. The CDR3, as DNA: TGCAGCGTTGGCCAGGACCGAGGGGAGCAGTACTTC.

This clone has a handful of counts. J is TRBJ2-7 and V is TRBV6-6; tentative D call: TRBD2 (5 bases). V lost 0 bases and J lost 5, with 8 bases in between. This CDR3 has 13 amino acids. Germline V gives CDR1 MNHNY, CDR2 SVGAGI (reference sequence). The CDR3 region is CASSYSTGNEQYF. The DNA for the CDR3 is TGTGCCAGCAGTTACTCAACGGGGAACGAGCAGTACTTC.